This T cell receptor (beta chain) comes out of a study of blood T cell repertoires in COVID-19. Study-wide background: Acute and convalescent COVID-19 specimens originated in the United States, Italy and Spain. Sample material is recorded as cDNA or gDNA derived from T cells, B-cell-depleted T cells, or PBMCs.

The germline gives CDR1 KGHDR, CDR2 SFDVKD. The CDR3 is 15 amino acids. J gave up 4 bases and V 7 bases, and 10 bases lay outside the gene matches. Libraries were prepared by immunoSEQ multiplex PCR; TCRdb keeps only in-frame clonotypes and omits some of them. Altogether 70,000 or so clones are present, roughly 80% being singletons, with the ten largest covering 8.5% to 10%. V is TRBV24-1 and J is TRBJ1-1; 8 bases align to TRBD1. The source is a woman older than 75 with acute or convalescent COVID-19. Source material: peripheral blood. The CDR3 protein is CATRSRGHEGTEAFF. DNA for the CDR3: TGTGCCACCAGGTCCAGGGGGCATGAGGGCACTGAAGCTTTCTTT.